This T cell receptor beta chain derives from a study of T cells in Graves' hyperthyroidism and ophthalmopathy. Study-wide background: Pretreatment peripheral blood was obtained at initial diagnosis.

Findings and caveats of the study: Peripheral blood also featured most of the thyroid clonotypes expanded above 0.001.

This clonotype occurred many times. Its antigen is not known. Exclusion of a patient resulted from uncontrolled infection, other autoimmune disease, pregnancy or lactation. Diagnosis relied on clinical symptoms, serum thyroxine and TRAb, thyroid ultrasound and orbital computed tomography. Germline-derived CDR1 and CDR2 are LNHNV and YYDKDF (reference sequence). V lost 8 bases to trimming and J lost 3 bases, with 12 bases between them. There are 13 residues in the CDR3. RNA transcripts served as the template for amplifying TCR beta CDR3 regions. When the TCR CDR3 underwent first-round RT-PCR, the HTBI primer set was used. Each CDR3 protein gets one entry after TCRdb re-called the multiplex PCR reads with MiXCR. The sample shows around 520,000 distinct CDR3 sequences, around 14% of them seen only once.

V usage is TRBV15 and J usage is TRBJ2-3; weak D call: TRBD1 (6 bases). The sample taken for sequencing was blood. The receptor comes from a woman younger than 30 with Graves' hyperthyroidism. CDR3 bases: TGTGCCACCGCCGACAGGAGGACAGATACGCAGTATTTT. Residues: CATADRRTDTQYF.